The present T cell receptor (beta chain) was sequenced within a study of blood T cell repertoires in COVID-19. For the study at large: Acute-phase and convalescent COVID-19 samples originated in the United States, Italy and Spain. T cells, B-cell-depleted T cells, or PBMCs provided the cDNA or gDNA that served as material.

Living in 25 or so US areas, the participants were between roughly 18 and 89 years of age. The CDR3 spans 15 residues. Germline V CDR1 and CDR2: MNHEY, SVGAGI. V was shortened by 0 bases and J by 2 bases, with 8 bases between the two germline ends. In the authors' methods: Scientists estimated how many nucleated cells there were by amplifying reference gene primers. Data came from immunoSEQ multiplex PCR; TCRdb stores just in-frame clones and leaves some out. The DNA was the basis for D and trimming; V, J and clone size are from that table. The sample contains more than 300,000 clones, more than 85% of which appear only once.

Sequencing was done on a sample of PBMCs or T cells enriched from blood (not recorded which). The chain employs TRBV6-5 and TRBJ1-5; maybe TRBD1 (5 bases). The source is a woman aged 35 to 49 who had been exposed to COVID-19. DNA for the CDR3: TGTGCCAGCAGTTACTCGGGAGGGGGCAATCAGCCCCAGCATTTT. It encodes CASSYSGGGNQPQHF.